Sequencing of this TCR beta chain was carried out in a study of T-cell reconstitution after alpha-beta-depleted transplantation in children. Preparing the TCRbeta library involved the use of unique molecular identifiers. Each CDR3 protein gets one entry after TCRdb re-called the PCR reads with MiXCR. The top ten hold about 0.79% of the sample, which has around 700,000 distinct CDR3 sequences, over 10% seen once. Details on this clonotype: A read error may explain this, as a much larger clone is one base away.

The specimen comprised PBMCs, sampled before TCRalphabeta/CD19-depleted stem cell transplant. The origin of this receptor is a girl aged 2-10 years with congenital amegakaryocytic thrombocytopenia, due to receive a stem cell transplant.

The CDR3 region has the DNA TGTGCCAGCAGCGTCGGGGGTATAAACACCATATATTTT. Its translation: CASSVGGINTIYF. The V call is TRBV9, the J call TRBJ1-3, with a tentative D call TRBD1 (5 bases). This CDR3 has 13 residues. Germline-derived CDR1 and CDR2 are SGDLS and YYNGEE. V shed 2 bases and J shed 6 bases, with 9 bases lying between them. Looking up the rest from reference TRBV9 and TRBJ1-3 gives the full variable domain: DSGVTQTPKHLITATGQRVTLRCSPRSGDLSVYWYQQSLDQGLQFLIQYYNGEERAKGNILERFSAQQFPDLHSELNLSSLELGDSALYFCASSVGGINTIYFGEGSWLTVV.